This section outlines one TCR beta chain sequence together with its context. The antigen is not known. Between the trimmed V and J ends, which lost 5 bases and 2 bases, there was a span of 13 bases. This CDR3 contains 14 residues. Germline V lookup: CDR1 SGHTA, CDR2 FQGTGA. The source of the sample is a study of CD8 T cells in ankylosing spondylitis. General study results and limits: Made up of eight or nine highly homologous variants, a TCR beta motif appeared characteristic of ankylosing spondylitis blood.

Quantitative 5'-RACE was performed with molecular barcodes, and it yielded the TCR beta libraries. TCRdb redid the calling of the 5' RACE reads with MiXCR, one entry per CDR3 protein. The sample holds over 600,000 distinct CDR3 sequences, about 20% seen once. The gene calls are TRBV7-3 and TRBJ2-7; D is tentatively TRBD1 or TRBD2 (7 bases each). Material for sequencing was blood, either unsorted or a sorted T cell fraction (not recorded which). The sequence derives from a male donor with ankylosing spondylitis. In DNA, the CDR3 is TGTGCCAGCAGCATCCAGGGGGGGGCCTACGAGCAGTACTTC. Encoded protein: CASSIQGGAYEQYF.